This T cell receptor beta chain was profiled in a study of blood T cell repertoires in COVID-19. In the study overall: Acute-phase and convalescent COVID-19 samples originated in the United States, Italy and Spain.

The authors' processing: Reference gene primers were amplified, and this amplification served to estimate nucleated cell counts. Generated by immunoSEQ multiplex PCR, the TCRdb table keeps only in-frame clones and is missing some. Clone size and the V and J calls come from that table; the DNA yielded D and trimming. This sample yields hundreds of thousands of clones, of which about 79% are seen a single time; about 9.6% belongs to the top ten. The CDR3 length is 15 residues. The trim removed 7 bases at V and 5 bases at J, leaving 10 bases unmatched. The germline gives CDR1 MNHEY, CDR2 SVGAGI. This clonotype originated in a man older than 75 with acute or convalescent COVID-19. The sequencing sample was made of peripheral blood. The chain combines TRBV6-5 with TRBJ2-7; 11 bases match TRBD1. CDR3 amino acids: CASILRTGGGNEQYF. The CDR3 DNA is TGTGCCAGCATTTTAAGGACAGGGGGCGGGAACGAGCAGTACTTC.